These T cell receptor beta chains were read from a single sample in a study of CD8 T cells in Susac syndrome. TCRdb re-called the immunoSEQ multiplex PCR reads through MiXCR, storing one row per CDR3 protein. The data show under 200,000 distinct CDR3 sequences, about 91% seen once. Sequenced: CD4+ T cells from PBMCs. The receptors were gathered from a human donor with Susac syndrome. Both conserved end residues are part of each CDR3.

>TRBV5-4
CASSLMGNEKLFF
>TRBV2
CATRFQETQYF
>TRBV10-3
CAIRPGQTVTEAFF
>TRBV18
CASSPVGDGNTIYF
>TRBV6-1
CASSPMGGNEQFF
>TRBV7-6
CASSRGDVLGSYEQYF
>TRBV6-1
CASSPMAASETQYF
>TRBV21-1
CASSQKLQETQYF
>TRBV7-8
CASSFGGRGNEQFF
>TRBV21-1
CASILMGRKTQETQYF
>TRBV15
CATSREGGGVVDTQYF
>TRBV7-8
CASSLAIALANTGELFF
>TRBV9
CASSVDFGQGAGELFF
>TRBV2
CASSARRANEETQYF
>TRBV7-2
CASSAQQGAYGYTF
>TRBV7-2
CASSLVASGRFADTQYF
>TRBV20-1
CSARQGNGNTIYF
>TRBV12-3/TRBV12-4
CASSPRTENTEAFF
>TRBV9
CASSEAPGQGTYSPLHF
>TRBV27
CASSWAGTVNTEAFF
>TRBV18
CASSEGGNTGELFF